This T cell receptor beta chain was documented in a study of blood T cell repertoires in COVID-19. Libraries were prepared by immunoSEQ multiplex PCR; TCRdb keeps only in-frame clonotypes and omits some of them. This table has about 400,000 clones, around 92% appearing once. The source is a woman aged 25-40 years who had recovered from COVID-19. The material sequenced was PBMCs or T cells enriched from blood (not recorded which).

The CDR3 bases are TGTGCCAGCTCATCCGGGACAGGGACCTATGGCTACACCTTC. This encodes CASSSGTGTYGYTF. The chain combines TRBV18 with TRBJ1-2; TRBD1 matches at 9 bases. The CDR3 runs 14 residues. The germline V gene encodes CDR1 KGHSH and CDR2 LQKENI. Trimming at V came to 5 bases and at J to 4 bases, leaving 5 bases not matched to a gene.